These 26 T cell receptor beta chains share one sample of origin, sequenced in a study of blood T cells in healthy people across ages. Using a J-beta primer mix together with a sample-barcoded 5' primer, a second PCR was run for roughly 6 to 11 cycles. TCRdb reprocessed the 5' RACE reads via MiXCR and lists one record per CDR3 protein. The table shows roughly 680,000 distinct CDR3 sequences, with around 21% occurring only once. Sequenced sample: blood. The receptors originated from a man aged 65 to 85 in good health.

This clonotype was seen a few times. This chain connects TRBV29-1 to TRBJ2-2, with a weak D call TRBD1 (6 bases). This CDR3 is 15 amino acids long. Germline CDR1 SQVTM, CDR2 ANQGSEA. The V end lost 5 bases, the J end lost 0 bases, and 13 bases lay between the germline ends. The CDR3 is CSVSLGTPNTGELFF. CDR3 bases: TGCAGCGTTTCCCTCGGGACACCGAACACCGGGGAGCTGTTTTTT.

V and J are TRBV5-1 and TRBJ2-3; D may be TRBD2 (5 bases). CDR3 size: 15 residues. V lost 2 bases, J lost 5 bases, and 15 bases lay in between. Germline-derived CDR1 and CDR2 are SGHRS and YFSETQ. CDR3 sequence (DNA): TGCGCCAGCAGCTTCCTTCCAACTCGGGGAGATACGCAGTATTTT. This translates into CASSFLPTRGDTQYF.

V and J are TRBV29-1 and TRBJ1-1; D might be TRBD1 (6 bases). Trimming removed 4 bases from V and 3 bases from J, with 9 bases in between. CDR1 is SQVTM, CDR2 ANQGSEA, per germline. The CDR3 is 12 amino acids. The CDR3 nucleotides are TGCAGCGTTGCCGGGGGCGACACTGAAGCTTTCTTT. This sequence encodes CSVAGGDTEAFF.

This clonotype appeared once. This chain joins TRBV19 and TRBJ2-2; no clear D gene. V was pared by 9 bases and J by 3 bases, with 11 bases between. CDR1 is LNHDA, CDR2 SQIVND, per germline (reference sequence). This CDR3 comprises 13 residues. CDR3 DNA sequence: TGTGCCAGCCAATGGACCTACACCGGGGAGCTGTTTTTT. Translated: CASQWTYTGELFF.

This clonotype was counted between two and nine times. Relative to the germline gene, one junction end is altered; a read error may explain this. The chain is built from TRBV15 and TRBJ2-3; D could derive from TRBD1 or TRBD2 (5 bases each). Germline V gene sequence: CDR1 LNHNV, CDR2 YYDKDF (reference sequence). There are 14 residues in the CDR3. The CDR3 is CATKAGDRTDTQYF. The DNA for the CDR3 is TGTGCCACCAAAGCCGGGGACCGCACGGATACGCAGTATTTT. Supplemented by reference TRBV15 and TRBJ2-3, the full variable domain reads DAMVIQNPRYQVTQFGKPVTLSCSQTLNHNVMYWYQQKSSQAPKLLFHYYDKDFNNEADTPDNFQSRRPNTSFCFLDIRSPGLGDTAMYLCATKAGDRTDTQYFGPGTRLTVL.

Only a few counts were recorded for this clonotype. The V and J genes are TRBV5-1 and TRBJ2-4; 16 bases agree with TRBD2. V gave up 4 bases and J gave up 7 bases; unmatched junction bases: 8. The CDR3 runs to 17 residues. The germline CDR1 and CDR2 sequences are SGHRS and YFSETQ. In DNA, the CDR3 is TGCGCCAGCAGCGATGGGACTAGCGGGAGGGCCGGGAACATTCAGTACTTC. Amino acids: CASSDGTSGRAGNIQYF. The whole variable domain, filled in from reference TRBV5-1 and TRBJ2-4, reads KAGVTQTPRYLIKTRGQQVTLSCSPISGHRSVSWYQQTPGQGLQFLFEYFSETQRNKGNFPGRFSGRQFSNSRSEMNVSTLELGDSALYLCASSDGTSGRAGNIQYFGAGTRLSVL.

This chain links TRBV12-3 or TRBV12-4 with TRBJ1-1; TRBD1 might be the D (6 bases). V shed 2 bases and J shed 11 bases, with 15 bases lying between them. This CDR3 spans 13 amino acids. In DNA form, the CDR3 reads TGTGCCAGCAGTTTAAGTGGGGGGGCGCAGGCTTTCTTT. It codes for CASSLSGGAQAFF.

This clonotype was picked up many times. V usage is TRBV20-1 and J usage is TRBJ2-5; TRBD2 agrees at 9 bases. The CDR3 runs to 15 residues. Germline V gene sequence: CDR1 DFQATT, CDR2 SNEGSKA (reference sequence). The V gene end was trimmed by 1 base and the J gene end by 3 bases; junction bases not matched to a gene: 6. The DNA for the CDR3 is TGCAGTGCTAGAGCTAGCGGGAAACTTGAAGAGACCCAGTACTTC. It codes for CSARASGKLEETQYF.

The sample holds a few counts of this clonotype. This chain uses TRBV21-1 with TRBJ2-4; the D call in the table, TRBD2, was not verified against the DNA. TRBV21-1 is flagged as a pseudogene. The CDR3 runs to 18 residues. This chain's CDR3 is CASSKPGTSWVKMGIQYF. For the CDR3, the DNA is TGTGCCAGCAGCAAACCTGGGACCAGTTGGGTAAAAATGGGCATTCAGTACTTC.

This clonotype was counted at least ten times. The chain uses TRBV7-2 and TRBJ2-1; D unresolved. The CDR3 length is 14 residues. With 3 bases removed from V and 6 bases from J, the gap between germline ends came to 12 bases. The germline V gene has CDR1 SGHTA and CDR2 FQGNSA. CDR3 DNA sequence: TGTGCCAGCAGCTTCCCATCCAGGATCAATGAGCAGTTCTTC. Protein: CASSFPSRINEQFF.

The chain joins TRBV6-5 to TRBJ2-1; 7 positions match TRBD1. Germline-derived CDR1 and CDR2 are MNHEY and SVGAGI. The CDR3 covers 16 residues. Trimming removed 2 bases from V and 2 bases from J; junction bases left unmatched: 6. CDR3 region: CASSYASRGTYNEQFF. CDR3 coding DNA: TGTGCCAGCAGTTACGCCTCCAGGGGGACCTACAATGAGCAGTTCTTC.

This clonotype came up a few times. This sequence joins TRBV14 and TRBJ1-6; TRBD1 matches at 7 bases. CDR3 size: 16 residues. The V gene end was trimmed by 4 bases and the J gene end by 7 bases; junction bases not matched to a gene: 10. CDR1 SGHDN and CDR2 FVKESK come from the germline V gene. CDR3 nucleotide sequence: TGTGCCAGCAGCCTACAAACAGGGGCCCGAAATTCACCCCTCCACTTT. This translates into CASSLQTGARNSPLHF.

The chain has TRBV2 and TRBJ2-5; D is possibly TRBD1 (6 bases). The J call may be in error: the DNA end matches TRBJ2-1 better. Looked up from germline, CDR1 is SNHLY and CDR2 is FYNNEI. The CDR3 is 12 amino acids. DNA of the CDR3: TGTGCCAGCAGGGGGACACGCTATGAGCAGTTCTTC. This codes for CASRGTRYEQFF.

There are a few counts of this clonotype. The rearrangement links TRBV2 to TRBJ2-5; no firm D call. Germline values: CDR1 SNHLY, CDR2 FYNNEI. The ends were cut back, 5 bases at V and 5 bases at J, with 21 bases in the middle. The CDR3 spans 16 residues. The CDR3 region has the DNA TGTGCCAGCAGTAACCGGCCGGCCTCAGTGGGGGAGACCCAGTACTTC. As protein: CASSNRPASVGETQYF.

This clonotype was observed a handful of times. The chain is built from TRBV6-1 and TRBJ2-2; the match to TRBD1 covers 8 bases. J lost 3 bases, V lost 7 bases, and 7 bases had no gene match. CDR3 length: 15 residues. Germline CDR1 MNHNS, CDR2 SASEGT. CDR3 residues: CASNPGQVDTGELFF. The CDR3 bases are TGTGCCAGCAACCCGGGACAGGTTGACACCGGGGAGCTGTTTTTT.

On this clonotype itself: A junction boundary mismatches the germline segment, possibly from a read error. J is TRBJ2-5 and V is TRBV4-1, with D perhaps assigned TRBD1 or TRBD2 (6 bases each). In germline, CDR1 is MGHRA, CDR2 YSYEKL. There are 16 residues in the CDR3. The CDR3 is CASSQAGGGWQESQYF. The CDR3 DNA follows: TGCGCCAGCAGCCAAGCTGGAGGGGGTTGGCAAGAGTCCCAGTACTTC.

This chain's CDR3 is CASSDSNDAINTGELFF. In DNA, the CDR3 is TGTGCCAGCAGTGACAGTAATGACGCGATCAACACCGGGGAGCTGTTTTTT. The chain uses TRBV2 and TRBJ2-2; no clear D. Trimming cost V 3 bases and J 2 bases, with 16 bases left between them. CDR3 length: 17 residues. From germline, CDR1 is SNHLY and CDR2 FYNNEI.

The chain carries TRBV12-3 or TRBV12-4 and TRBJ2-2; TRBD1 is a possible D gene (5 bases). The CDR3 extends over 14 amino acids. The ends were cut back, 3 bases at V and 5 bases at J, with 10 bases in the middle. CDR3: CASSLAGRTGELFF. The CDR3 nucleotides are TGTGCCAGCAGTTTGGCAGGGCGGACCGGGGAGCTGTTTTTT.

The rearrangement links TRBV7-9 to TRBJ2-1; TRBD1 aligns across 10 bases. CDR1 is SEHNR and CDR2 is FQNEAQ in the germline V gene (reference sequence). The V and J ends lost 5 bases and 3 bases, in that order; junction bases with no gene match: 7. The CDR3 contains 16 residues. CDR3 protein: CASSPGDRGVYNEQFF. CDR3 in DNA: TGTGCCAGCAGCCCCGGGGACAGGGGAGTCTACAATGAGCAGTTCTTC.

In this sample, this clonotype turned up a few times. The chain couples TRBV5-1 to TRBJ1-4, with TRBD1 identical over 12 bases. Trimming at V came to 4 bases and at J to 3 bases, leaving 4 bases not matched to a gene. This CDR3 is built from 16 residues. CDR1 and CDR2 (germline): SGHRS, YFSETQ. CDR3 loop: CASSTGQGAANEKLFF. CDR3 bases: TGCGCCAGCAGCACGGGACAGGGGGCGGCTAATGAAAAACTGTTTTTT.

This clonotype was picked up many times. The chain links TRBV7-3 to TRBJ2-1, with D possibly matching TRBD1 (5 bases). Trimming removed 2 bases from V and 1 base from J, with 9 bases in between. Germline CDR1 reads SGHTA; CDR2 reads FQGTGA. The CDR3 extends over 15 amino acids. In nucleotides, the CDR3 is TGTGCCAGCAGCTTAGGGGCGCTATCCTACAATGAGCAGTTCTTC. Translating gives CASSLGALSYNEQFF.

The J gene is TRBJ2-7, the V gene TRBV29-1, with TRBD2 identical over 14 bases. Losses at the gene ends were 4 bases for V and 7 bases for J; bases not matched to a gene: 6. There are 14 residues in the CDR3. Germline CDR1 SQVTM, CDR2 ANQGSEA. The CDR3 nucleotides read TGCAGCGTTGGCCCGGGACTAGCGGGAGAAGAGCAGTACTTC. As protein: CSVGPGLAGEEQYF.

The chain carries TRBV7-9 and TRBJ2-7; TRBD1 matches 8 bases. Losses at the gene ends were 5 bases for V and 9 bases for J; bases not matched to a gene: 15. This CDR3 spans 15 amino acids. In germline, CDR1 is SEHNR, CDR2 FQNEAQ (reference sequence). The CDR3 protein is CASSPYAARGQGQYF. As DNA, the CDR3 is TGTGCCAGCAGCCCCTACGCTGCCAGGGGGCAAGGGCAGTACTTC.

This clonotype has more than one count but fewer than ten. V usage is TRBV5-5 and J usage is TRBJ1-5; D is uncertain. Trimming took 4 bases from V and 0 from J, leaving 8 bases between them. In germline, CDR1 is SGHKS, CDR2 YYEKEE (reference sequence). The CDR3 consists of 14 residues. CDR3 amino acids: CASSPLNSNQPQHF. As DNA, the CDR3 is TGTGCCAGCAGCCCATTGAATAGCAATCAGCCCCAGCATTTT.

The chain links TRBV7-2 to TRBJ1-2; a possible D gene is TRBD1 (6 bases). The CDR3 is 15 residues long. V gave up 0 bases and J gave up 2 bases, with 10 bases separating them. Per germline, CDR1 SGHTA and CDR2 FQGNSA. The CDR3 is CASSLAGGANYGYTF. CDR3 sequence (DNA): TGTGCCAGCAGCTTAGCGGGGGGCGCGAACTATGGCTACACCTTC. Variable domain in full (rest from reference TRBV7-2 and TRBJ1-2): GAGVSQSPSNKVTEKGKDVELRCDPISGHTALYWYRQSLGQGLEFLIYFQGNSAPDKSGLPSDRFSAERTGGSVSTLTIQRTQQEDSAVYLCASSLAGGANYGYTFGSGTRLTVV.

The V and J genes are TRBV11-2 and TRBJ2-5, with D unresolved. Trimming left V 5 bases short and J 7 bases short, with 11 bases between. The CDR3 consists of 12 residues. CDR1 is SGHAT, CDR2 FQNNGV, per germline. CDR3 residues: CASSIGPRTQYF. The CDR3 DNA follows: TGTGCCAGCAGCATCGGCCCGCGGACCCAGTACTTC.